Listed here is a single TCR beta chain. Its antigen is unidentified. The data belong to a study of T cells after posttransplantation cyclophosphamide. Study results and limitations: Recipient CMV seropositivity and CMV reactivation strongly tracked TRB clonality.

Profiled with immunoSEQ multiplex PCR; TCRdb holds only in-frame clones, not every one. The sample includes about 10,000 clones, approximately 89% of them seen just once. V lost 3 bases and J lost 5; bases outside the gene matches: 10. The CDR3 is 17 residues long. Germline CDR1 is LGHNA and CDR2 is YNFKEQ. The chain uses TRBV4-2 and TRBJ2-3; 11 nucleotides agree with TRBD2. The specimen sequenced was memory CD4+ T cells sorted from PBMCs. The TCR was taken from a woman in her sixties in good health, CMV-negative, and a related stem cell transplant donor. CDR3 protein: CASSQGPSGGPVDTQYF. The CDR3 DNA reads as TGTGCCAGCAGCCAGGGCCCTAGCGGGGGGCCGGTAGATACGCAGTATTTT.